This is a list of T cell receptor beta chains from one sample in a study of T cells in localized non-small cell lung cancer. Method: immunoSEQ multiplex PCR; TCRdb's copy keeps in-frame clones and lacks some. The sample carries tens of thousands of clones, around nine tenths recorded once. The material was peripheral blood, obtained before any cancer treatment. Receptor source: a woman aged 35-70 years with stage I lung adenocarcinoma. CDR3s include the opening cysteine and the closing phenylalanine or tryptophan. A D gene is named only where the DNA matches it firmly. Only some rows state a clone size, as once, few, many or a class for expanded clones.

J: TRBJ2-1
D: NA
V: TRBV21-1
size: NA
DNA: TGTGCCAGCAGCAAAGGAGGAGGGCCATGCAATGAGCAGTTCTTC
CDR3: CASSKGGGPCNEQFF

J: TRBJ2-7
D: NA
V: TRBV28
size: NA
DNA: TGTGCCACCGGAGCGGGTGTAATAAACTCCTACGAGCAGTACTTC
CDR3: CATGAGVINSYEQYF

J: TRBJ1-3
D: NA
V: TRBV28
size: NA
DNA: TGTGCCAGCATCGAGGGACGATCTGGAAACACCATATATTTT
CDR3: CASIEGRSGNTIYF

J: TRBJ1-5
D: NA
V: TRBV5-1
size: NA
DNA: TGCGCCAGCAGCTTGGTGGGGGGCTTCAATCAGCCCCAGCATTTT
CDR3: CASSLVGGFNQPQHF

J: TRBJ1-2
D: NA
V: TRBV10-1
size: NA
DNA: TGCGCCAGCAGCTCGGACACAGCGAACTATGGCTACACCTTC
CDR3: CASSSDTANYGYTF

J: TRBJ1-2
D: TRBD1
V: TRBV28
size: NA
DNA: TGTGCCAGCAGTCTCCTGGGACAGACGTTTCGCTACACCTTC
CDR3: CASSLLGQTFRYTF

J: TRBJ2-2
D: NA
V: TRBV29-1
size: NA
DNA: TGCACCGCCGGGTTGTACACCGGGGAGCTGTTTTTT
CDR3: CTAGLYTGELFF

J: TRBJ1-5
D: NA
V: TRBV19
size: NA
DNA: TGTGCCAGTGGTTTTTATGGCAATCAGCCCCAGCATTTT
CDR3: CASGFYGNQPQHF

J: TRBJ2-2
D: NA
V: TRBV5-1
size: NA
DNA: TGCGCCAGCAGTGTGCAAGTGGGCACCGGGGAGCTGTTTTTT
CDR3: CASSVQVGTGELFF

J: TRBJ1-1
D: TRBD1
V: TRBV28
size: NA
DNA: TGTGCCAGTCAGGGGGCGTTAAACACTGAAGCTTTCTTT
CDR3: CASQGALNTEAFF

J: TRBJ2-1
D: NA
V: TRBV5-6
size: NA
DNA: TGTGCCAGCAGCTTAGAGACTTACAATGAGCAGTTCTTC
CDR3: CASSLETYNEQFF

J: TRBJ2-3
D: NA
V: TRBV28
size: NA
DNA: TGTGCCAGCAGCAGCCTGCAGGGCACAGATACGCAGTATTTT
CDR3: CASSSLQGTDTQYF

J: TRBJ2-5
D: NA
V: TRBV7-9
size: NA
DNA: TGTGCCAGCAGCGTAGCGTGGGACACCCAAGAGACCCAGTACTTC
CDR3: CASSVAWDTQETQYF

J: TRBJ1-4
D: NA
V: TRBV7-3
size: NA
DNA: TGTGCCAGCAGCTTAACGCACCCACCTACTCGCCTAGCTAATGAAAAACTGTTTTTT
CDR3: CASSLTHPPTRLANEKLFF

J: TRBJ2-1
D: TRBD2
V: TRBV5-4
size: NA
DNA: TGTGCCAGCAGCTTGGAGGCTAGCGGGGGGGTAAGGGAGCAGTTCTTC
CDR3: CASSLEASGGVREQFF

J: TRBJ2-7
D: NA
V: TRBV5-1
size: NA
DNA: TGCGCCAGCAGCTTGGATGGGGGCACAACCTACGAGCAGTACTTC
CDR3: CASSLDGGTTYEQYF

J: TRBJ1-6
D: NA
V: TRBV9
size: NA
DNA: TGTGCCAGCGGGGCGGGGGGCGCCTATAATTCACCCCTCCACTTT
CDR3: CASGAGGAYNSPLHF

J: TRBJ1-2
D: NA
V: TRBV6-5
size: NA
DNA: TGTGCCAGCAGTTATAGTCGGGGTTATGGCTACACCTTC
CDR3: CASSYSRGYGYTF

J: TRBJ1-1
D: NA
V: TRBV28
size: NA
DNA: TGTGCCAGCAGTCCCTGGGGCAGTTACACTGAAGCTTTCTTT
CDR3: CASSPWGSYTEAFF

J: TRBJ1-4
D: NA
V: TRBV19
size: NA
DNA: TGTGCCAGTAGTATGGGGTCCGCAACTAATGAAAAACTGTTTTTT
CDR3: CASSMGSATNEKLFF

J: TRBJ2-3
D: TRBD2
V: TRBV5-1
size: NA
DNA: TGCGCCAGCAGCCGTAGCGGGGGGGCCGCAGATACGCAGTATTTT
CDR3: CASSRSGGAADTQYF

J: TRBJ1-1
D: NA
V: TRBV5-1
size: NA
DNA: TGCGCCAGCAGCTTGGTATATAGGGGCACTGAAGCTTTCTTT
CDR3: CASSLVYRGTEAFF

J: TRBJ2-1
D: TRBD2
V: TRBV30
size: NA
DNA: TGTGCCTGGGGAACACTAGCGGGGGGTCCGGGGCAGTTCTTC
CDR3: CAWGTLAGGPGQFF

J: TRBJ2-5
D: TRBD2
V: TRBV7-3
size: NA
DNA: TGTGCCAGCAGCTTAAATAGCGGGGGTGAGACCCAGTACTTC
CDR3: CASSLNSGGETQYF

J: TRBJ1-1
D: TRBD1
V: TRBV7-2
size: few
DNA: TGTGCCCTCAGGACAGGTGAGAACACTGAAGCTTTCTTT
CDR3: CALRTGENTEAFF

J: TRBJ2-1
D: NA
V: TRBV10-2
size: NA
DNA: TGCGCCAGCAGTGATTGGGGGGGGGCCTCTAGTGAGCAGTTCTTC
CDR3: CASSDWGGASSEQFF

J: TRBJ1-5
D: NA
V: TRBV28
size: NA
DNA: TGTGCCAGCAGTTTAAGTAGCGGAGGTAGGGGACAGCCCCAGCATTTT
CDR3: CASSLSSGGRGQPQHF

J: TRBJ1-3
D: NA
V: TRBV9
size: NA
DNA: TGTGCCAGCAGTCCCCGGACAGCTTACTCCTCTGGAAACACCATATATTTT
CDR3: CASSPRTAYSSGNTIYF

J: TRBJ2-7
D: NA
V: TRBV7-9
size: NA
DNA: TGTGCCAGCAGCTTAATTGCGGTCGGCTCCTACGAGCAGTACTTC
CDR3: CASSLIAVGSYEQYF

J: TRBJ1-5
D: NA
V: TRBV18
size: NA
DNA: TGTGCCAGCTCTGACGGGCCTGCCAAACAGCCCCAGCATTTT
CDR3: CASSDGPAKQPQHF

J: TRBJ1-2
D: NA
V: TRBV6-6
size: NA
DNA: TGTGCCAGCAGTTCAGACGGAACCCGGGGCTACACCTTC
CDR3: CASSSDGTRGYTF

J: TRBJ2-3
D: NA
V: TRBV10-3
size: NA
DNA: TGTGCCATCAGTGAGTTTGGGTTCACAGATACGCAGTATTTT
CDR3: CAISEFGFTDTQYF

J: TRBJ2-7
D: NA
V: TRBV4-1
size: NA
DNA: TGCGCCAGCAGCCAAGTGGGTGAGCAGTACTTC
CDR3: CASSQVGEQYF

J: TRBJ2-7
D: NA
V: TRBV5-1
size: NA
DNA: TGCGCCAGCAGCTTGGTCGGGGGCTACGAGCAGTACTTC
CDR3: CASSLVGGYEQYF

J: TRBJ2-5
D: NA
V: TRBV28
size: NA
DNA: TGTGCCAGCAGAGTCCAGGGGCAAGAGACCCAGTACTTC
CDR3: CASRVQGQETQYF

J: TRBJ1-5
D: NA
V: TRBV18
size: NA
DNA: TGTGCCAGCTCGCCGACCCAGAATCAGCCCCAGCATTTT
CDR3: CASSPTQNQPQHF

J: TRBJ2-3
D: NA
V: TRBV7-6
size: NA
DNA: TGTGCCAGCAGCCCCAGGACCCACACAGATACGCAGTATTTT
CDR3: CASSPRTHTDTQYF

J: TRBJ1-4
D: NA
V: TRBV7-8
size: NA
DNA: TGTGCCAGCAGCTTCGACATAAGGCGGACAACTAATGAAAAACTGTTTTTT
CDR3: CASSFDIRRTTNEKLFF

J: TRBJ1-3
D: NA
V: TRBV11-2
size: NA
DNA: TGTGCCAGCACCTACGGTCCCGGAAACACCATATATTTT
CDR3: CASTYGPGNTIYF

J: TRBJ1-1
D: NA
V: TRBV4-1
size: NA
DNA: TGCGCCAGCAGCCACTCTAGCGCGGGACTAATGAACACTGAAGCTTTCTTT
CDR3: CASSHSSAGLMNTEAFF

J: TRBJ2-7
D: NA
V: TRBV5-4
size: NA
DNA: TGTGCCAGCAGCATATCCAACAGGGCCACCTACGAGCAGTACTTC
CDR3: CASSISNRATYEQYF

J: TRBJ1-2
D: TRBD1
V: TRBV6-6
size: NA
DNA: TGTGCCAGCAGTGACAGGGGAGGAAAGGACTATGGCTACACCTTC
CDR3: CASSDRGGKDYGYTF

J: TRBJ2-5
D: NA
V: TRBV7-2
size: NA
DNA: TGTGCCAGCAGCTTAGTAAGCGGTGAGACCCAGTACTTC
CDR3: CASSLVSGETQYF

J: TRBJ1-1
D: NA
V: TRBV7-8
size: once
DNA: TGTGCCAGCAGCTTAGCGGGTGGGAGCACTGAAGCTTTCTTT
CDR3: CASSLAGGSTEAFF

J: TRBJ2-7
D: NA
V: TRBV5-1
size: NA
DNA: TGCGCCAGCAGCTTGGTTTCCGGCTCCTACGAGCAGTACTTC
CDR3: CASSLVSGSYEQYF

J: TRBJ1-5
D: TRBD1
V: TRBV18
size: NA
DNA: TGTGCCAGCTCACCGGGACAGACTAACAATCAGCCCCAGCATTTT
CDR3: CASSPGQTNNQPQHF

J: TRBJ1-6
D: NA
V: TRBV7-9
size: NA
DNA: TGTGCCAGCAGCTTACGGTCCACCGCGGATTCACCCCTCCACTTT
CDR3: CASSLRSTADSPLHF